What follows describes a single TCR beta chain. Its specificity is unknown. It was focal radiation plus CTLA-4 blockade with ipilimumab that patients with chemo-refractory metastatic non-small-cell lung cancer received. The CDR3 is made up of 15 amino acids. Germline loops: CDR1 MNHEY, CDR2 SMNVEV (reference sequence). Deletions cut 1 base from V and 2 bases from J, with 11 bases between. This sample was taken from a study of radiotherapy plus CTLA-4 blockade in lung cancer. Across the whole study: Objective responses were documented in approximately 18% of patients, with disease control in 31%.

Broader study findings: The best predictor of response was reported to be early blood T cell clone dynamics, with interferon-beta. TCR clones of tumor origin grew in blood after radiotherapy plus ipilimumab.

TCRdb's copy holds only in-frame clones and misses some; the assay was immunoSEQ multiplex PCR. The sample consists of 83,000 or so clones, 83% of them appearing once. The source was peripheral blood, collected from a patient treated with radiotherapy plus ipilimumab. The gene calls are TRBV27 and TRBJ2-5; tentatively, D is TRBD1 (5 bases). The TCR was taken from a human donor with non-small cell lung cancer who had stable disease on radiotherapy plus ipilimumab. This CDR3 is CASSLYGQLQETQYF. CDR3 DNA: TGTGCCAGCAGTTTATACGGACAACTTCAAGAGACCCAGTACTTC.